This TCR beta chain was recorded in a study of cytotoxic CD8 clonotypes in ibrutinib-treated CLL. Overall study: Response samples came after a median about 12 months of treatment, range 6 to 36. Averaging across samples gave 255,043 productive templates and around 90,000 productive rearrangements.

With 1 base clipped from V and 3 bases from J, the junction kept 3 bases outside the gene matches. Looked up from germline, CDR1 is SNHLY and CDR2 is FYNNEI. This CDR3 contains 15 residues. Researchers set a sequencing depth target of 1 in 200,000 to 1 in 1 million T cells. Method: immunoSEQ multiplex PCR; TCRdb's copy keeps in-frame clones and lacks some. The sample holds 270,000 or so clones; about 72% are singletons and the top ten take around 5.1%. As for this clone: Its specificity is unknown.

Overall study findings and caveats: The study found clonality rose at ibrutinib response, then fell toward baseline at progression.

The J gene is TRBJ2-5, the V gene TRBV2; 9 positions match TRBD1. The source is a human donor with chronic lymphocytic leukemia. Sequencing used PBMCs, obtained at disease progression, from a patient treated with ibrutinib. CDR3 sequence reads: CASSEGGQGKETQYF. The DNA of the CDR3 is TGTGCCAGCAGTGAAGGGGGACAGGGTAAAGAGACCCAGTACTTC. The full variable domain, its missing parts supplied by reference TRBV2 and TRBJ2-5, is EPEVTQTPSHQVTQMGQEVILRCVPISNHLYFYWYRQILGQKVEFLVSFYNNEISEKSEIFDDQFSVERPDGSNFTLKIRSTKLEDSAMYFCASSEGGQGKETQYFGPGTRLLVL.